This is a list of T cell receptor beta chains from one sample in a study of blood T cell repertoires in COVID-19. The protocol was immunoSEQ multiplex PCR, while the TCRdb copy is restricted to in-frame clones and leaves out a portion. This table holds over 70,000 clones, 85% to 90% found once. Sequenced input: peripheral blood. The receptors here all came from a human donor in a cohort sampled during active COVID-19. CDR3s include the opening cysteine and the closing phenylalanine or tryptophan. Each record gives: CDR3 protein, CDR3 DNA, V gene, CDR3 length, D gene, J gene, clone size. The D gene is left open where the match is weak. Clone size is stated in some rows and not others, as once, few, many or a class when expanded.

CASSLYQRAGVEKLFF TGTGCCAGCAGCTTATATCAACGGGCAGGGGTTGAAAAACTGTTTTTT TRBV5-8 16 NA TRBJ1-4 NA
CATRSGWLAGNWNTGELFF TGTGCCACCAGATCGGGGTGGCTAGCGGGGAATTGGAACACCGGGGAGCTGTTTTTT TRBV15 19 TRBD2 TRBJ2-2 few
CASSYMRGSSYEQYF TGTGCCAGCAGTTACATGCGGGGGAGCTCCTACGAGCAGTACTTC TRBV28 15 TRBD2 TRBJ2-7 NA
CASSDREGLWEQYF TGTGCCAGCAGTGACAGGGAAGGGTTGTGGGAGCAGTACTTC TRBV2 14 NA TRBJ2-7 NA
CASSLMDSSYEQYF TGCGCCAGCAGCTTGATGGACAGCTCCTACGAGCAGTACTTC TRBV5-1 14 NA TRBJ2-7 NA
CASTRWGDGSSGNTIYF TGTGCCAGTACCCGCTGGGGGGACGGGAGCTCTGGAAACACCATATATTTT TRBV19 17 NA TRBJ1-3 once
CASTKDSDTEAFF TGTGCCAGCACCAAGGACAGCGACACTGAAGCTTTCTTT TRBV2 13 NA TRBJ1-1 NA
CASGSGLNQPQHF TGTGCCAGCGGATCAGGGCTCAATCAGCCCCAGCATTTT TRBV7-8 13 NA TRBJ1-5 NA
CASSYSLMQGSYGYTF TGTGCCAGCAGTTACTCCCTCATGCAGGGGTCGTATGGCTACACCTTC TRBV6-5 16 NA TRBJ1-2 NA
CASSLRVNTEAFF TGTGCCAGCAGTCTCAGGGTGAACACTGAAGCTTTCTTT TRBV12-3/TRBV12-4 13 NA TRBJ1-1 NA
CASSSTSGIYNEQFF TGCGCCAGCAGCTCGACTAGCGGTATCTACAATGAGCAGTTCTTC TRBV5-1 15 TRBD2 TRBJ2-1 NA
CSVGGGYEQYF TGCAGCGTTGGAGGAGGCTACGAGCAGTACTTC TRBV29-1 11 NA TRBJ2-7 NA
CASSSRTGVLAEAFF TGTGCCAGCAGCTCCAGGACAGGGGTATTAGCTGAAGCTTTCTTT TRBV13 15 TRBD1 TRBJ1-1 NA
CASSSGQAGGLDEQFF TGTGCCAGCAGTTCCGGACAGGCAGGGGGGCTCGATGAGCAGTTCTTC TRBV6-5 16 NA TRBJ2-1 NA
CASSHPQGTNTEAFF TGTGCCAGCAGTCACCCACAGGGGACGAACACTGAAGCTTTCTTT TRBV6-5 15 TRBD1 TRBJ1-1 NA
CAWRAGGRIEQFF TGTGCCTGGAGGGCGGGAGGAAGGATTGAGCAGTTCTTC TRBV30 13 TRBD2 TRBJ2-1 NA
CASSPTQGPNQPQHF TGCGCCAGCAGTCCCACACAGGGTCCCAATCAGCCCCAGCATTTT TRBV5-1 15 NA TRBJ1-5 NA
CASSEGLTGELFF TGTGCCAGCAGTGAAGGGCTCACCGGGGAGCTGTTTTTT TRBV2 13 NA TRBJ2-2 NA
CAWRSGGIGGELFF TGTGCCTGGAGGTCGGGGGGCATCGGCGGGGAGCTGTTTTTT TRBV30 14 NA TRBJ2-2 NA
CAWSPFLGFGSGTYEQYF TGTGCCTGGAGTCCCTTTCTGGGATTCGGGTCAGGGACCTACGAGCAGTACTTC TRBV30 18 NA TRBJ2-7 NA
CASSPLGAGGKRDTQYF TGTGCCAGCTCACCACTCGGGGCGGGCGGGAAGCGAGATACGCAGTATTTT TRBV18 17 NA TRBJ2-3 NA
CASSLQVTYEQYF TGTGCCAGCAGTTTACAGGTTACCTACGAGCAGTACTTC TRBV5-5 13 NA TRBJ2-7 few
CASSGTSQLDTQYF TGTGCCAGCAGCGGGACTAGCCAGCTGGATACGCAGTATTTT TRBV11-2 14 TRBD2 TRBJ2-3 NA
CAWSVGGGIYEQYF TGTGCCTGGAGTGTAGGCGGGGGGATCTACGAGCAGTACTTC TRBV30 14 TRBD2 TRBJ2-7 NA
CASSVVGTGGRDTQYF TGTGCCAGCAGCGTAGTAGGGACAGGGGGCAGAGATACGCAGTATTTT TRBV9 16 TRBD1 TRBJ2-3 NA
CASSLHQGGTDTQYF TGTGCCAGCAGCTTACACCAGGGCGGCACAGATACGCAGTATTTT TRBV7-3 15 NA TRBJ2-3 once